These 31 T cell receptor beta chains originate from one sample sequenced in a study of spatial heterogeneity in lung cancer. Study-wide results and limits: Higher tumor mutation counts went along with higher counts of expanded intratumoral alpha and beta TCRs.

TCRdb re-analysed the 5' RACE reads in MiXCR, keeping a single row per CDR3 protein. The sample lists fewer than 20,000 distinct CDR3 sequences, roughly 7% seen once, with 20% to 25% in the top ten. Time point: sample taken at primary tumor resection. Their antigens remain unidentified. Here the sequenced sample was lung tumor tissue, taken at surgery. The source of these receptors is a female donor with early-stage non-small cell lung cancer.

The count of this clonotype is one. The chain carries TRBV6-5 and TRBJ1-5; D is unresolved. This CDR3 contains 13 residues. Germline V gene data show CDR1 as MNHEY and CDR2 as SVGAGI. V was shortened by 0 bases and J by 7 bases, with 7 bases between the two germline ends. The CDR3 loop is CASSYSEEQPQHF. In nucleotides, the CDR3 is TGTGCCAGCAGTTACTCCGAGGAGCAGCCCCAGCATTTT.

Ten or more counts support this clonotype. V and J are TRBV28 and TRBJ1-4, with 7 positions matching TRBD1. V lost 8 bases, J lost 4 bases, and 7 bases stayed unmatched. Germline CDR1 MDHEN, CDR2 SYDVKM. This CDR3 is built from 14 residues. The CDR3 loop is CASATGSLNEKLFF. Here the CDR3 DNA reads TGTGCCAGCGCGACAGGGAGCCTTAATGAAAAACTGTTTTTT.

This clonotype rates as large. One junction end does not reproduce the germline sequence, and a read error may be involved. The chain carries TRBV7-2 and TRBJ2-5, with 14 bases that match TRBD2. This CDR3 comprises 15 residues. Germline-derived CDR1 and CDR2 are SGHTA and FQGNSA. The CDR3 DNA sequence: TGTGCCAGCAGCTTAGAGCGACTAGCGGGGGGGCCGCAAATCTTC. It is translated as CASSLERLAGGPQIF.

V usage is TRBV5-1 and J usage is TRBJ2-4; 7 nucleotides align to TRBD1. This CDR3 comprises 13 residues. Germline V gene sequence: CDR1 SGHRS, CDR2 YFSETQ. V trimming: 2 bases; J trimming: 8 bases; junction bases outside the gene matches: 4. CDR3 amino acids: CASSLGGADIQYF. CDR3 nucleotide sequence: TGCGCCAGCAGCTTAGGGGGCGCTGACATTCAGTACTTC.

This clonotype was seen repeatedly, ten times or more. The chain recombines TRBV9 with TRBJ2-7; D gene ambiguous. Germline CDR1 and CDR2: SGDLS and YYNGEE. This CDR3 has 15 amino acids. The V end lost 3 bases, the J end lost 2 bases, and 15 bases lay between the germline ends. The CDR3: CASSATSSPTYEQYF. DNA for the CDR3: TGTGCCAGCAGCGCAACCTCAAGTCCCACCTACGAGCAGTACTTC.

This clonotype was observed at least ten times. The rearrangement uses TRBV5-1 and TRBJ2-7, with 7 bases aligning to TRBD1. The CDR3 length is 14 residues. Germline CDR1 is SGHRS and CDR2 is YFSETQ. V lost 3 bases, J lost 2 bases, and 5 bases stayed unmatched. The CDR3 protein is CASSSDRRTYEQYF. CDR3 sequence (DNA): TGCGCCAGCAGCTCGGACAGGAGAACCTACGAGCAGTACTTC.

At least ten counts were recorded for this clonotype. V is TRBV2 and J is TRBJ1-5, with D unresolved. The V end was cut by 7 bases, the J end by 1 base, with 14 bases between. CDR1 is SNHLY and CDR2 is FYNNEI in the germline V gene. The CDR3 is made up of 15 amino acids. CDR3 sequence reads: CASTPSGGSNQPQHF. CDR3 nucleotides: TGTGCCAGCACCCCGTCGGGCGGAAGCAATCAGCCCCAGCATTTT.

This clonotype was counted at least ten times. The V and J genes are TRBV4-2 and TRBJ2-6, with a possible D match to TRBD2 (5 bases). V was clipped by 2 bases and J by 2 bases, with 7 bases between them. CDR1 is LGHNA, CDR2 YNFKEQ, per germline. The CDR3 consists of 15 residues. Written as DNA, the CDR3 is TGTGCCAGCAGCCAATCCGGGGCTGGGGCCAACGTCCTGACTTTC. Protein product: CASSQSGAGANVLTF.

The chain combines TRBV6-1 with TRBJ2-2; D is perhaps TRBD1 or TRBD2 (5 bases each). The CDR3 has 15 residues. Germline V gene data show CDR1 as MNHNS and CDR2 as SASEGT. The V and J ends lost 2 bases and 4 bases respectively, with 11 bases between them. CDR3 nucleotide sequence: TGTGCCAGCAGTGAACAGGGAGTTATCACCGGGGAGCTGTTTTTT. It codes for CASSEQGVITGELFF.

Concerning this clonotype: A much larger clone differs by one base, so this may be a read error. The V and J genes are TRBV3-1 and TRBJ2-2; no clear D. In germline, CDR1 is LGHDT, CDR2 YNNKEL (reference sequence). The CDR3 is 13 residues long. The CDR3 loop is CTSSSRPAGELFF. Here the CDR3 DNA reads TGTACCAGCAGCTCTCGGCCCGCCGGGGAGCTGTTTTTT.

Ten or more counts support this clonotype. The CDR3 nucleotides are TGTGCCAGCAGCTTAGATAACAGGGGGGCCTATGGCTACACCTTC. Protein product: CASSLDNRGAYGYTF. V usage is TRBV7-2 and J usage is TRBJ1-2; TRBD1 aligns across 8 bases. The germline gives CDR1 SGHTA, CDR2 FQGNSA. CDR3 length: 15 residues. V shed 1 base, J shed 4 bases, and the junction held 5 bases outside the gene matches.

This clonotype was seen ten or more times. This chain links TRBV6-6 with TRBJ2-2, with D hard to call. The V end was cut by 2 bases, the J end by 2 bases, with 6 bases between. CDR3 size: 14 residues. Germline-derived CDR1 and CDR2 are MNHNY and SVGAGI (reference sequence). CDR3 protein: CASSYVENTGELFF. The CDR3 nucleotides are TGTGCCAGCAGTTACGTCGAAAACACCGGGGAGCTGTTTTTT.

This clonotype has at least ten counts. The V gene is TRBV12-3 or TRBV12-4, the J gene TRBJ1-6, with a possible D match to TRBD1 (6 bases). The CDR3 spans 14 residues. V gave up 5 bases and J gave up 4 bases, with 9 bases separating them. CDR3 sequence reads: CASSIRGYNSPLHF. CDR3 DNA sequence: TGTGCCAGCAGTATCAGGGGATATAATTCACCCCTCCACTTT.

This clonotype was seen ten or more times. This chain links TRBV19 with TRBJ2-3; D not certain. Trimming removed 3 bases from V and 6 bases from J, with 13 bases in between. From germline, CDR1 is LNHDA and CDR2 SQIVND (reference sequence). This CDR3 contains 14 residues. CDR3: CASSIGLGRDTQYF. The CDR3 coding sequence is TGTGCCAGTAGTATCGGCCTGGGCCGGGATACGCAGTATTTT.

This clonotype was observed at least ten times. The V call is TRBV20-1, the J call TRBJ2-7; D gene ambiguous. V shed 3 bases and J shed 1 base, with 7 bases lying between them. Germline CDR1 is DFQATT and CDR2 is SNEGSKA (reference sequence). This CDR3 has 12 residues. This chain's CDR3 is CSASPYSYEQYF. The CDR3 DNA is TGCAGTGCTAGTCCCTATTCCTACGAGCAGTACTTC.

This clonotype was counted only a few times. The genes are TRBV30 and TRBJ2-7; 9 bases line up with TRBD1. CDR1 and CDR2 from the germline V gene are GTSNPN and SVGIG (reference sequence). The CDR3 extends over 13 amino acids. With V trimmed by 6 bases and J by 3 bases, 6 bases remained unmatched. CDR3 DNA sequence: TGTGCCTGCTACGGACAGGGGAGCTACGAGCAGTACTTC. This gives the protein CACYGQGSYEQYF.

This clonotype was picked up many times. This chain connects TRBV29-1 to TRBJ2-7; no definite D call. Looked up from germline, CDR1 is SQVTM and CDR2 is ANQGSEA. Trimming took 4 bases from V and 3 from J, leaving 10 bases between them. The CDR3 length is 12 residues. The CDR3 bases are TGCAGCGTTGCCGAGGATTTCTACGAGCAGTACTTC. Its protein is CSVAEDFYEQYF.

As regards this clonotype: Since a much larger clone is just one base distant, this may be a read error. The chain recombines TRBV20-1 with TRBJ1-5; D unresolved. The germline CDR1 and CDR2 sequences are DFQATT and SNEGSKA (reference sequence). The V end lost 6 bases, the J end lost 3 bases, and 12 bases lay between the germline ends. This CDR3 contains 13 residues. This chain's CDR3 is CSATRGDNQPQHF. As DNA, the CDR3 is TGCAGTGCCACTCGGGGTGACAATCAGCCCCAGCATTTT.

The chain couples TRBV20-1 to TRBJ2-7, with 7 bases lining up with TRBD1. The CDR3 length is 16 residues. With 5 bases clipped from V and 5 bases from J, the junction kept 18 bases outside the gene matches. Germline values: CDR1 DFQATT, CDR2 SNEGSKA (reference sequence). CDR3 bases: TGCAGTGCTGGAGGTGGAACGACAGGGAATCTCCACGAGCAGTACTTC. Encoded protein: CSAGGGTTGNLHEQYF.

This clonotype was detected ten times or more. The chain uses TRBV6-1 and TRBJ2-3, with D tentatively TRBD1 (6 bases). V was shortened by 0 bases and J by 0 bases, with 16 bases between the two germline ends. The CDR3 length is 18 residues. From germline, CDR1 is MNHNS and CDR2 SASEGT. The CDR3 region is CASSEASPVQGSTDTQYF. For the CDR3, the DNA is TGTGCCAGCAGTGAAGCTTCCCCTGTACAGGGAAGCACAGATACGCAGTATTTT.

This clonotype was recorded a few times. The J gene is TRBJ2-2, the V gene TRBV7-2; no clear D. The CDR3 extends over 12 amino acids. Germline-derived CDR1 and CDR2 are SGHTA and FQGNSA. Between the trimmed V and J ends, which lost 3 bases and 5 bases, there was a span of 4 bases. The CDR3 DNA is TGTGCCAGCAGCTTCCCGACCGGGGAGCTGTTTTTT. As protein: CASSFPTGELFF.

V and J are TRBV4-1 and TRBJ2-7; TRBD1 might be the D (8 bases). V lost 4 bases and J 3 bases, leaving 16 bases between the germline ends. Germline assignment: CDR1 MGHRA and CDR2 YSYEKL. The CDR3 extends over 15 amino acids. DNA of the CDR3: TGCGCCAGCAGCCCCGGACAGGGAGGGGACTACGAGCAGTACTTC. Its protein is CASSPGQGGDYEQYF.

This clonotype has at least ten counts. This chain connects TRBV12-3 or TRBV12-4 to TRBJ2-3; a possible D gene is TRBD1 (6 bases). This CDR3 has 13 residues. The V gene lost 6 bases and the J gene lost 4 bases, with 11 bases spanning the gap. CDR3 bases: TGTGCCAGCAGCGGACAGAGCGCAGATACGCAGTATTTT. Protein sequence: CASSGQSADTQYF.

This clonotype was counted at least ten times. The chain is built from TRBV14 and TRBJ2-3; D unclear. V lost 3 bases and J lost 0, with 13 bases in between. There are 16 residues in the CDR3. CDR1 is SGHDN, CDR2 FVKESK, per germline. The chain's CDR3 is CASSQLRTLSTDTQYF. The DNA for the CDR3 is TGTGCCAGCAGCCAGTTGCGAACCCTTAGCACAGATACGCAGTATTTT.

The CDR3 here is CASSLEGTGGLGGETQYF. CDR3 nucleotides: TGCGCCAGCAGCTTGGAAGGGACAGGGGGGCTCGGAGGAGAGACCCAGTACTTC. The chain joins TRBV5-1 to TRBJ2-5; 11 bases align to TRBD1. Unmatched junction bases numbered 11, after V lost 0 bases and J lost 4 bases. The CDR3 length is 18 residues. Germline V gives CDR1 SGHRS, CDR2 YFSETQ.

This clonotype was seen many times. J is TRBJ1-4 and V is TRBV4-2, with D uncertain. Germline CDR1 LGHNA, CDR2 YNFKEQ. This CDR3 region has 15 residues. V lost 0 bases and J 8 bases, leaving 13 bases between the germline ends. The CDR3 DNA is TGTGCCAGCAGCCAAGACCGCTTACCTGGGGAAAAACTGTTTTTT. Translation: CASSQDRLPGEKLFF.

In its sample, this clonotype was seen many times. The J gene is TRBJ1-2, the V gene TRBV29-1; 8 positions agree with TRBD1. Per the germline V gene, CDR1 is SQVTM and CDR2 is ANQGSEA. The V segment lost 5 bases and the J segment 8 bases; nucleotides outside the gene matches: 10. This CDR3 contains 13 residues. In DNA form, the CDR3 reads TGCAGCGTTCTGTCGGACAGGGACGGCGGCTACACCTTC. Amino acids: CSVLSDRDGGYTF.

The chain links TRBV2 to TRBJ1-6, with 9 positions matching TRBD1. CDR3 size: 18 residues. Unmatched junction bases numbered 9, after V lost 1 base and J lost 5 bases. The germline gives CDR1 SNHLY, CDR2 FYNNEI. In nucleotides, the CDR3 is TGTGCCAGCAGTGAAGACCAGACGACAGGGGGAAATAATTCACCCCTCCACTTT. Translated: CASSEDQTTGGNNSPLHF.

In this sample, this clonotype turned up many times. V is TRBV12-3 or TRBV12-4 and J is TRBJ1-6; the D is unclear. V gave up 6 bases and J gave up 0 bases, with 12 bases separating them. This CDR3 contains 16 residues. The CDR3 is CASSPSASSYNSPLHF. Here the CDR3 DNA reads TGTGCCAGCAGCCCGTCCGCGAGCTCCTATAATTCACCCCTCCACTTT.

This clonotype appeared many times. This sequence joins TRBV7-3 and TRBJ2-7, with TRBD1 matching 7 bases. This CDR3 has 15 amino acids. The V gene end was trimmed by 3 bases and the J gene end by 3 bases; junction bases not matched to a gene: 8. In germline, CDR1 is SGHTA, CDR2 FQGTGA. The CDR3, as DNA: TGTGCCAGCAGCTTGCGCCCGGGACAGCTCTACGAGCAGTACTTC. Translating it yields CASSLRPGQLYEQYF.

The rearrangement uses TRBV5-4 and TRBJ1-4; 10 bases are shared with TRBD1. CDR1 SGHNT and CDR2 YYREEE come from the germline V gene (reference sequence). The V gene end was trimmed by 1 base and the J gene end by 10 bases; junction bases not matched to a gene: 7. The CDR3 totals 15 residues. CDR3: CASSLTGTGEGKLFF. The CDR3 nucleotides read TGTGCCAGCAGCTTGACCGGGACAGGGGAAGGAAAACTGTTTTTT. The full variable domain, completed using reference TRBV5-4 and TRBJ1-4, is ETGVTQSPTHLIKTRGQQVTLRCSSQSGHNTVSWYQQALGQGPQFIFQYYREEENGRGNFPPRFSGLQFPNYSSELNVNALELDDSALYLCASSLTGTGEGKLFFGSGTQLSVL.